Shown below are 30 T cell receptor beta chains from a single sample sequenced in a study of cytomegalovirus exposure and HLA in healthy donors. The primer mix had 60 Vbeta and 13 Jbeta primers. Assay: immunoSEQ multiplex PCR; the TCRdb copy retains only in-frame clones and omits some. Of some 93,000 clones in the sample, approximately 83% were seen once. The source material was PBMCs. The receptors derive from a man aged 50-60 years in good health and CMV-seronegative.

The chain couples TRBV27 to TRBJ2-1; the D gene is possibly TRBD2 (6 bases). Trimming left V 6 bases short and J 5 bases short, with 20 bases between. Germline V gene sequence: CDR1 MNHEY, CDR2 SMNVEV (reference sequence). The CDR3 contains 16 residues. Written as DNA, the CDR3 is TGTGCCAGCAGCCCCGTGGGGGGTTTAGGTAACAATGAGCAGTTCTTC. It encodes CASSPVGGLGNNEQFF.

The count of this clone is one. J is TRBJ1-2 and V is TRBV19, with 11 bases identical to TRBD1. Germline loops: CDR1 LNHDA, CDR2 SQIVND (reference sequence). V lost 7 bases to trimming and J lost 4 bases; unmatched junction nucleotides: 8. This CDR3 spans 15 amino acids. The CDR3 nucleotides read TGTGCCAGTACCATGGACAGGGGGCCTGCCTATGGCTACACCTTC. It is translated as CASTMDRGPAYGYTF.

The CDR3 loop is CASSVEGGIYTGELFF. DNA of the CDR3: TGTGCCAGCAGCGTAGAGGGCGGGATTTACACCGGGGAGCTGTTTTTT. The chain employs TRBV9 and TRBJ2-2, with D maybe TRBD2 (6 bases). The CDR3 has 16 residues. CDR1 SGDLS and CDR2 YYNGEE come from the germline V gene. V was trimmed by 0 bases and J by 3 bases, leaving 12 bases between them.

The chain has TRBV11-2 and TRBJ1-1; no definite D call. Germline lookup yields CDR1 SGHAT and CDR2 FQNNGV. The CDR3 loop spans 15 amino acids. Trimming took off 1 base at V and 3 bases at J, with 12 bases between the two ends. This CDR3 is CASSLGGGRDTEAFF. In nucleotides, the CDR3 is TGTGCCAGCAGCTTAGGGGGAGGGAGGGACACTGAAGCTTTCTTT.

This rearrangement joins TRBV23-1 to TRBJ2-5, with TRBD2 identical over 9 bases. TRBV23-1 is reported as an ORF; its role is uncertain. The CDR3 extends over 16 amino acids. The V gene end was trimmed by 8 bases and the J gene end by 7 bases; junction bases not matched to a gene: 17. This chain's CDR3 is CASPQAGGRAFVTQYF. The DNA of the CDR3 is TGCGCCAGCCCGCAAGCGGGCGGGAGGGCCTTTGTGACCCAGTACTTC.

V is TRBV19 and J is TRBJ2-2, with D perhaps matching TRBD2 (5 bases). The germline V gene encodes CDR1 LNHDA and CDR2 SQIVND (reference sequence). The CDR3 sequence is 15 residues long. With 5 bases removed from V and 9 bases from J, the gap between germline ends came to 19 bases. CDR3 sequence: CASSVYGILDRELFF. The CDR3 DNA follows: TGTGCCAGTAGTGTCTACGGGATCCTCGACCGGGAGCTGTTTTTT.

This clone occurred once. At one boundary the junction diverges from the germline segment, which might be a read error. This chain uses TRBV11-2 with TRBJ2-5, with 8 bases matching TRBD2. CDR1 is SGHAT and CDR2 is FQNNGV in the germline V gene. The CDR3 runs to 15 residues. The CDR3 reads CASSLERERKETQYF. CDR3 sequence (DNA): TGTGCCAGCAGCCTAGAGCGGGAGAGAAAAGAGACCCAGTACTTC.

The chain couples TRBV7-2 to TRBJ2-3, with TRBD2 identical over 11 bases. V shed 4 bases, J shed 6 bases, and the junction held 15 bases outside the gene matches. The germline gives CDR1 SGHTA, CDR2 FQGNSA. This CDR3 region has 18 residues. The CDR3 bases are TGTGCCAGCAGCTCCGGGACTAGCGGAACCTCGTTACGTGATACGCAGTATTTT. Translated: CASSSGTSGTSLRDTQYF.

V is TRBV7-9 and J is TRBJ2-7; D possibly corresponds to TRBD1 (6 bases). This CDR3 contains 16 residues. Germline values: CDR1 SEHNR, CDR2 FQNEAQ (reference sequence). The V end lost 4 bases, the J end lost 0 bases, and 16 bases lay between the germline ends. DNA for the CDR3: TGTGCCAGCAGCTCGAGTGGACAGTACACCTCCTACGAGCAGTACTTC. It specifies CASSSSGQYTSYEQYF.

DNA of the CDR3: TGTGCCAGCAGCCAAGCCCGGGAGGGGCAAGAGACCCAGTACTTC. Translated, it gives CASSQAREGQETQYF. The genes are TRBV4-2 and TRBJ2-5; 8 bases map to TRBD2. Germline CDR1 is LGHNA and CDR2 is YNFKEQ. J lost 2 bases, V lost 1 base, and 3 bases had no gene match. The CDR3 has 15 amino acids.

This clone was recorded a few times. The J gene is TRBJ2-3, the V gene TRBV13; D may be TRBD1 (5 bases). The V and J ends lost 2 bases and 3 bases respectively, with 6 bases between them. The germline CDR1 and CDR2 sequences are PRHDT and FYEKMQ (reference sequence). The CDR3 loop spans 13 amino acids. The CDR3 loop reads CASSLYRTDTQYF. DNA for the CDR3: TGTGCCAGCAGCTTATACAGGACAGATACGCAGTATTTT.

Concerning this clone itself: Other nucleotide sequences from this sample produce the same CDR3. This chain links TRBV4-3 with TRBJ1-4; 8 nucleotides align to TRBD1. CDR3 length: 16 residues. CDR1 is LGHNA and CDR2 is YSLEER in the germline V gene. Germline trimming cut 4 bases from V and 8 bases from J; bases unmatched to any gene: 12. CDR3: CASSLIDRGGQEKLFF. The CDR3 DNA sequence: TGCGCCAGCAGCCTGATCGACAGGGGAGGGCAGGAAAAACTGTTTTTT.

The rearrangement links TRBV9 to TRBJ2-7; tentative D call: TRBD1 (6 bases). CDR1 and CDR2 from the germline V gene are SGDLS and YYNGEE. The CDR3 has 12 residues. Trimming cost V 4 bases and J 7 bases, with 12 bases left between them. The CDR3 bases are TGTGCCAGCAGCCCCAACCAGGGGGAGCAGTACTTC. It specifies CASSPNQGEQYF.

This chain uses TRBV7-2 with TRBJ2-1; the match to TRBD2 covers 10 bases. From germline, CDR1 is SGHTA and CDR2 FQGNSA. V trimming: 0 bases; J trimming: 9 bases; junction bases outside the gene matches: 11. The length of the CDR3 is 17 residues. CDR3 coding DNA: TGTGCCAGCAGCTTAGCGGCTAGCGGGAGATACGTAGGTGAGCAGTTCTTC. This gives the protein CASSLAASGRYVGEQFF.

Here the CDR3 DNA reads TGCGCCAGCAGCTTGGTAACGGGACAAGAGACCCAGTACTTC. Its translation: CASSLVTGQETQYF. V gene TRBV5-1 combines with J gene TRBJ2-5, with D possibly matching TRBD2 (5 bases). Germline assignment: CDR1 SGHRS and CDR2 YFSETQ. This CDR3 is built from 14 residues. Trimming pared 0 bases from V and 2 bases from J, leaving 8 bases between.

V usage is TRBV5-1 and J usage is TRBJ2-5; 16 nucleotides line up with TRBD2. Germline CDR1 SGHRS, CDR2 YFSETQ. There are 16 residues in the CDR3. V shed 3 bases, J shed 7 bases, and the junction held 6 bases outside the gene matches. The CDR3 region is CASSSGTSGRAATQYF. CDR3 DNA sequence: TGCGCCAGCAGCTCCGGGACTAGCGGGAGGGCCGCGACCCAGTACTTC.

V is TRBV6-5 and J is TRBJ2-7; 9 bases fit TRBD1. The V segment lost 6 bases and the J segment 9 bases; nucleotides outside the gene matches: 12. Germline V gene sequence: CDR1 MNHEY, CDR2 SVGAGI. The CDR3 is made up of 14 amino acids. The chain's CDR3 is CASRPGQGSQGQYF. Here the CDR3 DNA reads TGTGCCAGCAGGCCGGGACAGGGTAGCCAAGGGCAGTACTTC.

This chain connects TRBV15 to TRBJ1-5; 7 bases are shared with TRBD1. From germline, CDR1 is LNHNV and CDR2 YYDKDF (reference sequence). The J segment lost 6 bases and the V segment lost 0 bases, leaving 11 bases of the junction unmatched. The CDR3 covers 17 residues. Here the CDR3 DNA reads TGTGCCACCAGCAGAGAAGGGGGCAGGGGGGCTGTTCAGCCCCAGCATTTT. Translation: CATSREGGRGAVQPQHF.

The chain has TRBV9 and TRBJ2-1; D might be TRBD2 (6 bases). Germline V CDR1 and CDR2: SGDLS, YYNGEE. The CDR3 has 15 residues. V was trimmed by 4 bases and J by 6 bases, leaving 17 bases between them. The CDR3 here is CASSPSGTEGNEQFF. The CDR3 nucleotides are TGTGCCAGCAGCCCATCCGGGACGGAGGGCAATGAGCAGTTCTTC.

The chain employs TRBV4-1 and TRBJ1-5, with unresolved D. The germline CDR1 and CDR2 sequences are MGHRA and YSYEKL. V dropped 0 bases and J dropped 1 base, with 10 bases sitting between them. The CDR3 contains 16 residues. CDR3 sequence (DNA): TGCGCCAGCAGCCAAGATCCTCGGGTCAGCAATCAGCCCCAGCATTTT. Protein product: CASSQDPRVSNQPQHF.

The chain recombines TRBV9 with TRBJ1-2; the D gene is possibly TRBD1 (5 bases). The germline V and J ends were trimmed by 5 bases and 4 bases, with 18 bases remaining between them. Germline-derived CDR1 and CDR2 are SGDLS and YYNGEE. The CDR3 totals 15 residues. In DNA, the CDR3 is TGTGCCAGCAGAGATAATTCCGGGGGAGTCTATGGCTACACCTTC. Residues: CASRDNSGGVYGYTF. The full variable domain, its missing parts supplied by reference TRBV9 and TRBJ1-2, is DSGVTQTPKHLITATGQRVTLRCSPRSGDLSVYWYQQSLDQGLQFLIQYYNGEERAKGNILERFSAQQFPDLHSELNLSSLELGDSALYFCASRDNSGGVYGYTFGSGTRLTVV.

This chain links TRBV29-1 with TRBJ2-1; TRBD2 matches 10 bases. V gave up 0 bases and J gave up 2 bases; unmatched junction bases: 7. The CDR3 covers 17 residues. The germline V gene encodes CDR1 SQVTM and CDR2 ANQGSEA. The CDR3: CSVEDVLAGGTYNEQFF. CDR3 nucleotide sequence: TGCAGCGTTGAAGACGTCTTAGCGGGAGGAACCTACAATGAGCAGTTCTTC.

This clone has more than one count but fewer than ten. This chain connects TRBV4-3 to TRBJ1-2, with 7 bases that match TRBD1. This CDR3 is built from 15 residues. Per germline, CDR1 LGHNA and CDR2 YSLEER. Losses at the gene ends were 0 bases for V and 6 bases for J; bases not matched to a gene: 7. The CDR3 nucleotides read TGCGCCAGCAGCCAAGATCACCTAACAGGGGATGGCTACACCTTC. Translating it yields CASSQDHLTGDGYTF.

DNA of the CDR3: TGCGCCAGCAGCGCTATGAGCTCCTACGAGCAGTACTTC. Translation: CASSAMSSYEQYF. This chain connects TRBV5-1 to TRBJ2-7; D is unresolved. The V end lost 4 bases, the J end lost 0 bases, and 8 bases lay between the germline ends. The V gene's germline CDR1 is SGHRS and CDR2 YFSETQ. This CDR3 comprises 13 residues.

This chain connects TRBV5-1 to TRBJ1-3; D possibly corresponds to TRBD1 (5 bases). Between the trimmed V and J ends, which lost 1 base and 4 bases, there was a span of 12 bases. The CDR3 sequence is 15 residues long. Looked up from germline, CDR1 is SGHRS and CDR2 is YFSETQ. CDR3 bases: TGCGCCAGCAGCTTGTTGCCAGGGTCAGGAAACACCATATATTTT. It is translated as CASSLLPGSGNTIYF.

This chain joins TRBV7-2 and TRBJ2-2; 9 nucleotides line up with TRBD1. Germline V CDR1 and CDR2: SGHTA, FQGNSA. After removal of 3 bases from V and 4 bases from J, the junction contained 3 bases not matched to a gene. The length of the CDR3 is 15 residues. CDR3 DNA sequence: TGTGCCAGCAGCTTGGGACAGGGAACCACCGGGGAGCTGTTTTTT. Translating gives CASSLGQGTTGELFF.

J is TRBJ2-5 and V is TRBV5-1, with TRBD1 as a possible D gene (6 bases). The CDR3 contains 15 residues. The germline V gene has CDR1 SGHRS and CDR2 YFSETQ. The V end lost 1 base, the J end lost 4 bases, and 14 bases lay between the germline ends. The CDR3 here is CASSLYDRIAETQYF. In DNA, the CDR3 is TGCGCCAGCAGCTTGTACGACAGGATCGCAGAGACCCAGTACTTC.

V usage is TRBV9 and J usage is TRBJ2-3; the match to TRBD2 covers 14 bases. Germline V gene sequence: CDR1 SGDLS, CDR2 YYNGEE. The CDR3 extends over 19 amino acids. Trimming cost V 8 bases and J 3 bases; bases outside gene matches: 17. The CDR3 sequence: CASSESGTSGSSGTDTQYF. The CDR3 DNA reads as TGTGCCAGTTCAGAGTCCGGGACTAGCGGGAGTTCCGGGACAGATACGCAGTATTTT. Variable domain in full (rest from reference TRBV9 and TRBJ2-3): DSGVTQTPKHLITATGQRVTLRCSPRSGDLSVYWYQQSLDQGLQFLIQYYNGEERAKGNILERFSAQQFPDLHSELNLSSLELGDSALYFCASSESGTSGSSGTDTQYFGPGTRLTVL.

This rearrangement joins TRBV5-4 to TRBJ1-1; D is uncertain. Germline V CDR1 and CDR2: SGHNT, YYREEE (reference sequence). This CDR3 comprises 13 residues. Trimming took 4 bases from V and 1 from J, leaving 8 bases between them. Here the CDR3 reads CASSLDWNTEAFF. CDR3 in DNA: TGTGCCAGCAGCCTCGACTGGAACACTGAAGCTTTCTTT.

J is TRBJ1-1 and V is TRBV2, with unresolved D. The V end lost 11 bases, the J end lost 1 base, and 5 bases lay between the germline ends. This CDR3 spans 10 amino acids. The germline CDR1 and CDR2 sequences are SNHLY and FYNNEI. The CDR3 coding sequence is TGTGCCGCCGGGAACACTGAAGCTTTCTTT. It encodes CAAGNTEAFF. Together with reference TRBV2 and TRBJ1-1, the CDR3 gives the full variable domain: EPEVTQTPSHQVTQMGQEVILRCVPISNHLYFYWYRQILGQKVEFLVSFYNNEISEKSEIFDDQFSVERPDGSNFTLKIRSTKLEDSAMYFCAAGNTEAFFGQGTRLTVV.